These T cell receptor beta chains were read from a single sample in a study of shared clonotypes between healthy human individuals. The table came from immunoSEQ multiplex PCR; TCRdb's copy has only in-frame clones and leaves some out. The table records some 1 million clones, around 75% of them present only once. Sequencing was carried out using memory CD4+ T cells sorted from blood. These receptor sequences come from a man aged 18 to 30 in good health. CDR3s include the opening cysteine and the closing phenylalanine or tryptophan. D genes are given only for firm matches. A clone size is listed for some rows: how often the clone was seen (once, few, many), or a class if it is expanded.

J gene: TRBJ1-1; V gene: TRBV5-6; clone size: NA; D gene: TRBD1; CDR3 protein: CASSRETGKVIEAFF; CDR3 DNA: TGTGCCAGCAGCCGTGAGACAGGGAAGGTGATTGAAGCTTTCTTT
J gene: TRBJ1-2; V gene: TRBV28; clone size: NA; D gene: TRBD1; CDR3 protein: CASRPGTGAVGYTF; CDR3 DNA: TGCGCCAGCAGGCCGGGGACAGGGGCCGTTGGCTACACCTTC
J gene: TRBJ2-5; V gene: TRBV7-2; clone size: once; D gene: TRBD2; CDR3 protein: CASSPLAGGQETQYF; CDR3 DNA: TGTGCCAGCAGCCCGTTAGCGGGAGGACAAGAGACCCAGTACTTC
J gene: TRBJ1-1; V gene: TRBV10-3; clone size: NA; D gene: TRBD1; CDR3 protein: CAIRPGTGNSPNTEAFF; CDR3 DNA: TGTGCCATCAGGCCAGGGACAGGGAACAGCCCGAACACTGAAGCTTTCTTT
J gene: TRBJ1-4; V gene: TRBV18; clone size: NA; D gene: NA; CDR3 protein: CASSPGASSNEKLFF; CDR3 DNA: TGTGCCAGCTCACCAGGCGCGTCATCTAATGAAAAACTGTTTTTT
J gene: TRBJ1-1; V gene: TRBV6-5; clone size: NA; D gene: NA; CDR3 protein: CASSSLSEGNTEAFF; CDR3 DNA: TGTGCCAGCAGCTCTCTCTCTGAGGGGAACACTGAAGCTTTCTTT
J gene: TRBJ2-3; V gene: TRBV5-4; clone size: once; D gene: TRBD2; CDR3 protein: CASSHLAGGRTDTQYF; CDR3 DNA: TGTGCCAGCAGCCACCTAGCGGGGGGCCGCACAGATACGCAGTATTTT
J gene: TRBJ2-7; V gene: TRBV6-5; clone size: NA; D gene: TRBD2; CDR3 protein: CASSSRTSGSYYEQYF; CDR3 DNA: TGTGCCAGCAGTTCACGGACTAGCGGGAGTTACTACGAGCAGTACTTC
J gene: TRBJ2-3; V gene: TRBV7-3; clone size: NA; D gene: TRBD1; CDR3 protein: CASSLQGQAGTDTQYF; CDR3 DNA: TGTGCCAGCAGCTTACAGGGACAGGCGGGGACAGATACGCAGTATTTT
J gene: TRBJ1-1; V gene: TRBV6-5; clone size: NA; D gene: NA; CDR3 protein: CASIGGRNTEAFF; CDR3 DNA: TGTGCCAGCATTGGGGGGCGCAACACTGAAGCTTTCTTT
J gene: TRBJ2-5; V gene: TRBV21-1; clone size: NA; D gene: NA; CDR3 protein: CASTPPPRVETQYF; CDR3 DNA: TGTGCCAGCACCCCGCCTCCCAGGGTTGAGACCCAGTACTTC
J gene: TRBJ2-1; V gene: TRBV2; clone size: NA; D gene: TRBD2; CDR3 protein: CASRLAGGVRNEQFF; CDR3 DNA: TGTGCCAGCAGACTAGCGGGGGGCGTGAGGAATGAGCAGTTCTTC
J gene: TRBJ2-7; V gene: TRBV11-3; clone size: NA; D gene: TRBD1; CDR3 protein: CASSEGGQGPREQYF; CDR3 DNA: TGTGCCAGCAGCGAAGGCGGACAGGGACCCCGCGAGCAGTACTTC
J gene: TRBJ2-3; V gene: TRBV7-9; clone size: few; D gene: TRBD2; CDR3 protein: CASSAGLAGPTDTQYF; CDR3 DNA: TGTGCCAGCAGCGCGGGACTAGCGGGTCCCACAGATACGCAGTATTTT
J gene: TRBJ2-7; V gene: TRBV4-3; clone size: NA; D gene: TRBD2; CDR3 protein: CASSQGPLAGVGYEQYF; CDR3 DNA: TGCGCCAGCAGCCAAGGGCCCCTAGCGGGGGTGGGCTACGAGCAGTACTTC
J gene: TRBJ2-7; V gene: TRBV28; clone size: NA; D gene: NA; CDR3 protein: CASSFDQVRYEQYF; CDR3 DNA: TGTGCCAGCAGTTTCGACCAGGTCCGCTACGAGCAGTACTTC
J gene: TRBJ1-1; V gene: TRBV11-2; clone size: NA; D gene: TRBD1; CDR3 protein: CASSRGQGGTEAFF; CDR3 DNA: TGTGCCAGCAGCCGGGGACAGGGGGGCACTGAAGCTTTCTTT
J gene: TRBJ1-1; V gene: TRBV11-3; clone size: once; D gene: TRBD1; CDR3 protein: CASSFDRGDTEAFF; CDR3 DNA: TGTGCCAGCAGCTTTGACAGGGGGGACACTGAAGCTTTCTTT
J gene: TRBJ2-7; V gene: TRBV6-1; clone size: once; D gene: NA; CDR3 protein: CASSEYDRASYEQYF; CDR3 DNA: TGTGCCAGCAGTGAATATGACAGAGCCTCCTACGAGCAGTACTTC
J gene: TRBJ2-2; V gene: TRBV5-1; clone size: NA; D gene: TRBD1; CDR3 protein: CASQTGRNGELFF; CDR3 DNA: TGCGCCAGCCAGACAGGGCGAAACGGGGAGCTGTTTTTT
J gene: TRBJ2-1; V gene: TRBV6-5; clone size: few; D gene: TRBD2; CDR3 protein: CASSYSLAGGAGEQFF; CDR3 DNA: TGTGCCAGCAGTTACTCGTTAGCGGGTGGCGCGGGTGAGCAGTTCTTC
J gene: TRBJ2-2; V gene: TRBV7-2; clone size: NA; D gene: NA; CDR3 protein: CASSLIRSGNTGELFF; CDR3 DNA: TGTGCCAGCAGCTTAATAAGGTCAGGGAACACCGGGGAGCTGTTTTTT
J gene: TRBJ1-5; V gene: TRBV19; clone size: few; D gene: TRBD1; CDR3 protein: CASNEPRGLGQPQHF; CDR3 DNA: TGTGCCAGTAATGAACCCAGGGGGCTCGGGCAGCCCCAGCATTTT
J gene: TRBJ2-5; V gene: TRBV10-3; clone size: NA; D gene: NA; CDR3 protein: CAISDGQETQYF; CDR3 DNA: TGTGCCATCAGTGACGGGCAAGAGACCCAGTACTTC
J gene: TRBJ1-2; V gene: TRBV7-9; clone size: once; D gene: NA; CDR3 protein: CASSSYSDYGYTF; CDR3 DNA: TGTGCCAGCAGCAGTTACAGTGACTATGGCTACACCTTC
J gene: TRBJ2-2; V gene: TRBV7-9; clone size: NA; D gene: TRBD2; CDR3 protein: CASSIAGGFTGELFF; CDR3 DNA: TGTGCCAGCAGCATAGCGGGAGGGTTCACCGGGGAGCTGTTTTTT
J gene: TRBJ2-1; V gene: TRBV6-5; clone size: NA; D gene: NA; CDR3 protein: CASSHISEGGEQFF; CDR3 DNA: TGTGCCAGCAGCCATATTTCGGAGGGAGGCGAGCAGTTCTTC
J gene: TRBJ1-1; V gene: TRBV5-5; clone size: once; D gene: NA; CDR3 protein: CASSLVGTGWRTEAFF; CDR3 DNA: TGTGCCAGCAGCTTGGTTGGAACAGGGTGGAGGACTGAAGCTTTCTTT
J gene: TRBJ2-7; V gene: TRBV5-1; clone size: NA; D gene: NA; CDR3 protein: CASSLQTAGEQYF; CDR3 DNA: TGCGCCAGCAGCTTGCAAACCGCGGGGGAGCAGTACTTC
J gene: TRBJ1-2; V gene: TRBV15; clone size: NA; D gene: NA; CDR3 protein: CATSRELGNYGYTF; CDR3 DNA: TGTGCCACCAGCAGAGAATTGGGGAACTATGGCTACACCTTC
J gene: TRBJ1-1; V gene: TRBV6-5; clone size: NA; D gene: NA; CDR3 protein: CASSPGGGLGTEAFF; CDR3 DNA: TGTGCCAGCAGTCCCGGTGGAGGCTTAGGCACTGAAGCTTTCTTT
J gene: TRBJ2-5; V gene: TRBV10-3; clone size: NA; D gene: NA; CDR3 protein: CAIAMGRRETQYF; CDR3 DNA: TGTGCCATCGCCATGGGACGCCGTGAGACCCAGTACTTC
J gene: TRBJ1-4; V gene: TRBV27; clone size: few; D gene: TRBD1; CDR3 protein: CASSPPGQGGEKLFF; CDR3 DNA: TGTGCCAGCAGTCCACCGGGACAGGGCGGGGAAAAACTGTTTTTT
J gene: TRBJ1-6; V gene: TRBV10-3; clone size: NA; D gene: NA; CDR3 protein: CAISGADKTSNSPLHF; CDR3 DNA: TGTGCCATCAGTGGGGCAGACAAAACGTCCAATTCACCCCTCCACTTT
J gene: TRBJ2-1; V gene: TRBV11-2; clone size: NA; D gene: TRBD1; CDR3 protein: CASSLTGQGYDEQFF; CDR3 DNA: TGTGCCAGCAGCTTAACCGGACAGGGGTACGATGAGCAGTTCTTC
J gene: TRBJ2-1; V gene: TRBV7-9; clone size: NA; D gene: NA; CDR3 protein: CASSSHVSFNEQFF; CDR3 DNA: TGTGCCAGCAGCTCCCATGTCTCCTTCAATGAGCAGTTCTTC
J gene: TRBJ1-5; V gene: TRBV7-2; clone size: NA; D gene: NA; CDR3 protein: CASSLEQGGNQPQHF; CDR3 DNA: TGTGCCAGCAGCTTAGAACAGGGTGGCAATCAGCCCCAGCATTTT
J gene: TRBJ2-5; V gene: TRBV2; clone size: NA; D gene: NA; CDR3 protein: CASSELGNGSGETQYF; CDR3 DNA: TGTGCCAGCAGTGAATTGGGTAATGGCTCGGGGGAGACCCAGTACTTC
J gene: TRBJ2-5; V gene: TRBV28; clone size: NA; D gene: NA; CDR3 protein: CASRGPLETQYF; CDR3 DNA: TGTGCCAGCAGAGGTCCGCTAGAGACCCAGTACTTC
J gene: TRBJ2-7; V gene: TRBV5-6; clone size: NA; D gene: NA; CDR3 protein: CASSPGNGGYEQYF; CDR3 DNA: TGTGCCAGCAGTCCGGGAAACGGGGGCTACGAGCAGTACTTC
J gene: TRBJ2-5; V gene: TRBV29-1; clone size: once; D gene: NA; CDR3 protein: CSVNRGKAGQETQYF; CDR3 DNA: TGCAGCGTTAACCGAGGGAAGGCGGGCCAAGAGACCCAGTACTTC
J gene: TRBJ2-7; V gene: TRBV11-2; clone size: NA; D gene: TRBD1; CDR3 protein: CASSFLDRGRNEQYF; CDR3 DNA: TGTGCCAGCAGCTTCCTGGACAGGGGGCGTAACGAGCAGTACTTC
J gene: TRBJ2-1; V gene: TRBV5-1; clone size: once; D gene: TRBD2; CDR3 protein: CASSLVSSGGADEQFF; CDR3 DNA: TGCGCCAGCAGCTTGGTGTCTAGCGGGGGGGCCGATGAGCAGTTCTTC
J gene: TRBJ2-7; V gene: TRBV28; clone size: NA; D gene: TRBD1; CDR3 protein: CASSRPGQGAGEQYF; CDR3 DNA: TGTGCCAGCAGTCGACCGGGACAGGGGGCGGGGGAGCAGTACTTC
J gene: TRBJ2-2; V gene: TRBV6-1; clone size: NA; D gene: TRBD1; CDR3 protein: CASSEWTGNTGELFF; CDR3 DNA: TGTGCCAGCAGTGAATGGACAGGGAACACCGGGGAGCTGTTTTTT
J gene: TRBJ1-3; V gene: TRBV28; clone size: NA; D gene: NA; CDR3 protein: CASSHGGQRSGNTIYF; CDR3 DNA: TGTGCCAGCAGCCATGGGGGACAACGCTCTGGAAACACCATATATTTT
J gene: TRBJ1-2; V gene: TRBV5-1; clone size: NA; D gene: NA; CDR3 protein: CASSAGGGNYGYTF; CDR3 DNA: TGCGCCAGCAGCGCCGGCGGGGGCAACTATGGCTACACCTTC
J gene: TRBJ2-3; V gene: TRBV7-9; clone size: NA; D gene: TRBD2; CDR3 protein: CASSLMAGGSDTQYF; CDR3 DNA: TGTGCCAGCAGCTTAATGGCGGGAGGATCAGATACGCAGTATTTT
J gene: TRBJ2-5; V gene: TRBV5-1; clone size: NA; D gene: NA; CDR3 protein: CASSGGERETQYF; CDR3 DNA: TGCGCCAGCAGCGGGGGAGAGAGAGAGACCCAGTACTTC
J gene: TRBJ1-5; V gene: TRBV28; clone size: NA; D gene: NA; CDR3 protein: CASSSAAWAEGPNQPQHF; CDR3 DNA: TGTGCCAGCAGTTCCGCGGCGTGGGCCGAAGGGCCCAATCAGCCCCAGCATTTT
J gene: TRBJ2-3; V gene: TRBV25-1; clone size: NA; D gene: NA; CDR3 protein: CASSVVGTDTQYF; CDR3 DNA: TGTGCCAGCAGTGTGGTGGGGACAGATACGCAGTATTTT
J gene: TRBJ2-1; V gene: TRBV6-1; clone size: NA; D gene: TRBD2; CDR3 protein: CASTWGLAGDNEQFF; CDR3 DNA: TGTGCCAGCACCTGGGGACTAGCGGGCGACAATGAGCAGTTCTTC
J gene: TRBJ1-3; V gene: TRBV5-8; clone size: NA; D gene: TRBD1; CDR3 protein: CASSSTGGFYSGNTIYF; CDR3 DNA: TGTGCCAGCAGCAGTACAGGGGGCTTCTACTCTGGAAACACCATATATTTT
J gene: TRBJ2-7; V gene: TRBV5-1; clone size: NA; D gene: TRBD1; CDR3 protein: CASSLRQGKGAYEQYF; CDR3 DNA: TGCGCCAGCAGCTTGAGACAGGGGAAGGGAGCCTACGAGCAGTACTTC
J gene: TRBJ2-2; V gene: TRBV9; clone size: NA; D gene: NA; CDR3 protein: CASRGGNTGELFF; CDR3 DNA: TGTGCCAGCCGAGGGGGGAACACCGGGGAGCTGTTTTTT
J gene: TRBJ1-1; V gene: TRBV7-6; clone size: many; D gene: TRBD1; CDR3 protein: CASSLGQGPMNTEAFF; CDR3 DNA: TGTGCCAGCAGCTTAGGACAGGGCCCTATGAACACTGAAGCTTTCTTT
J gene: TRBJ1-1; V gene: TRBV5-6; clone size: NA; D gene: TRBD1; CDR3 protein: CASSSRQGANTEAFF; CDR3 DNA: TGTGCCAGCAGCTCTAGACAGGGAGCAAACACTGAAGCTTTCTTT
J gene: TRBJ1-1; V gene: TRBV19; clone size: NA; D gene: TRBD1; CDR3 protein: CASGSGGYTEAFF; CDR3 DNA: TGTGCCAGTGGGTCAGGGGGGTACACTGAAGCTTTCTTT
J gene: TRBJ2-2; V gene: TRBV5-8; clone size: once; D gene: NA; CDR3 protein: CASSLGASWAGELFF; CDR3 DNA: TGTGCCAGCAGCTTAGGGGCGTCTTGGGCCGGGGAGCTGTTTTTT
J gene: TRBJ2-2; V gene: TRBV7-3; clone size: NA; D gene: NA; CDR3 protein: CASSLPVYTGELFF; CDR3 DNA: TGTGCCAGCAGCTTGCCAGTATACACCGGGGAGCTGTTTTTT